This T cell receptor beta chain was identified during a study of cytomegalovirus exposure and HLA in healthy donors. Whole-study results and caveats: Previously analyzed data showed that most TCR beta V segments were productive at a frequency of about 90% or about 30%.

The germline V gene encodes CDR1 PRHDT and CDR2 FYEKMQ (reference sequence). Germline trimming cut 4 bases from V and 10 bases from J; bases unmatched to any gene: 8. This CDR3 has 14 amino acids. A word on this clone: Its antigen is not identified.

The PCR contained 60 Vbeta and 13 Jbeta primers. The protocol was immunoSEQ multiplex PCR, while the TCRdb copy is restricted to in-frame clones and leaves out a portion. The table lists over 150,000 clones, roughly three quarters of them singletons. The sequence was collected from a woman aged 50 to 60 in good health and CMV-seropositive. The V gene is TRBV13, the J gene TRBJ2-1; 9 nucleotides line up with TRBD2. What was sequenced was PBMCs. The CDR3 spells CASSSPRSGGEQFF. As DNA, the CDR3 is TGTGCCAGCAGCTCCCCGAGGAGCGGGGGGGAGCAGTTCTTC.